These 21 T cell receptor beta chains were all obtained from the same sample, sequenced in a study of radiation and T cells in renal cell carcinoma. Sample time point: blood 2 weeks post-SBRT. Noted treatment: 15 Gy SBRT to primary tumor, nephrectomy 4 weeks later. TCRdb keeps only in-frame clones here, not all; method: immunoSEQ multiplex PCR. The top ten clones hold roughly a third of a sample with more than 20,000 clones, over 75% of them seen once. The material sequenced was blood, taken from a patient whose treatment included radiotherapy and nephrectomy. The receptor set was obtained from a man aged 55 to 70 with renal cell carcinoma.

This chain joins TRBV30 and TRBJ2-3; 7 nucleotides agree with TRBD1. Trimming removed 0 bases from V and 4 bases from J; junction bases left unmatched: 7. The CDR3 sequence is 15 residues long. In germline, CDR1 is GTSNPN, CDR2 SVGIG (reference sequence). The DNA for the CDR3 is TGTGCCTGGAGTGTACTGGCAGGGGGTTCAGATACGCAGTATTTT. This encodes CAWSVLAGGSDTQYF.

The chain carries TRBV15 and TRBJ2-1; D perhaps matches TRBD2 (5 bases). The germline gives CDR1 LNHNV, CDR2 YYDKDF (reference sequence). V lost 1 base to trimming and J lost 6 bases, with 13 bases between them. This CDR3 has 15 amino acids. CDR3 DNA sequence: TGTGCCACCAGCAGAGTAGAGGGCTGGAGCAATGAGCAGTTCTTC. Translation gives CATSRVEGWSNEQFF.

By share of the sample, this clone is medium-sized. CDR3 nucleotide sequence: TGTGCTAGCCCCCGGGACAGGGGGTCATCTTCACCCTACGAGCAGTACTTC. Its protein is CASPRDRGSSSPYEQYF. The chain has TRBV12-5 and TRBJ2-7, with 11 bases that match TRBD1. CDR1 is LGHNT and CDR2 is FRNRAP in the germline V gene. V gave up 9 bases and J gave up 2 bases; unmatched junction bases: 15. The CDR3 extends over 17 amino acids.

The rearrangement uses TRBV11-2 and TRBJ2-3; D is perhaps TRBD2 (5 bases). From germline, CDR1 is SGHAT and CDR2 FQNNGV. V lost 5 bases to trimming and J lost 5 bases, with 17 bases between them. The length of the CDR3 is 15 residues. The CDR3 loop reads CASSPDRLAVDTQYF. CDR3 bases: TGTGCCAGCAGCCCCGATCGGCTAGCAGTAGATACGCAGTATTTT.

This clone was found a few times. The rearrangement joins TRBV6-1 to TRBJ1-2; D remains ambiguous. V lost 1 base, J lost 4 bases, and 10 bases lay in between. This CDR3 region has 14 residues. The germline V gene encodes CDR1 MNHNS and CDR2 SASEGT. This chain's CDR3 is CASSEGIAFYGYTF. For the CDR3, the DNA is TGTGCCAGCAGTGAAGGAATAGCCTTCTATGGCTACACCTTC.

This chain joins TRBV7-9 and TRBJ2-5; TRBD2 agrees at 11 bases. The V gene's germline CDR1 is SEHNR and CDR2 FQNEAQ (reference sequence). The ends lost 4 bases at V and 4 bases at J; junction bases unmatched: 5. The CDR3 extends over 15 amino acids. The CDR3 DNA reads TGTGCCAGCAGCTACGAAGGGACTAGCGGAGAGACCCAGTACTTC. It translates to CASSYEGTSGETQYF.

This chain links TRBV6-5 with TRBJ2-5, with 15 bases fitting TRBD2. The CDR3 has 15 residues. V was pared by 5 bases and J by 4 bases, with 2 bases of the junction left unmatched. In germline, CDR1 is MNHEY, CDR2 SVGAGI. The CDR3 DNA is TGTGCCAGCAGTCGGACTAGCGGGAGGGTAGAGACCCAGTACTTC. Residues: CASSRTSGRVETQYF.

The V gene is TRBV6-1, the J gene TRBJ2-3; D ambiguous. Germline values: CDR1 MNHNS, CDR2 SASEGT. This CDR3 is built from 14 residues. V shed 2 bases and J shed 3 bases, with 9 bases lying between them. CDR3 coding DNA: TGTGCCAGCAGTGAAACCCGGCGGACAGATACGCAGTATTTT. Residues: CASSETRRTDTQYF.

This chain joins TRBV21-1 and TRBJ2-7; the D call of TRBD2 is as the table states it, not checked on the DNA. TRBV21-1 is termed a pseudogene. This CDR3 has 17 amino acids. CDR3 protein: CASSSLGSANPSYEQYF. CDR3 bases: TGTGCCAGCAGCAGCCTCGGTAGCGCGAACCCCTCCTACGAGCAGTACTTC.

Relative to its sample, this clone is medium-sized. The chain joins TRBV5-1 to TRBJ2-7; 10 bases line up with TRBD1. CDR3 size: 16 residues. Germline-derived CDR1 and CDR2 are SGHRS and YFSETQ. V trimming: 4 bases; J trimming: 7 bases; junction bases outside the gene matches: 14. The CDR3 coding sequence is TGCGCCAGCAGCCTCCAAACAGCTGGGACAGGGGTAGAGCAGTACTTC. It yields the protein CASSLQTAGTGVEQYF.

The chain uses TRBV7-8 and TRBJ1-1; D is perhaps TRBD1 (6 bases). Germline CDR1 and CDR2: SGHVS and FQNEAQ. The germline V and J ends were trimmed by 0 bases and 3 bases, with 11 bases remaining between them. The CDR3 is 15 residues long. The CDR3 reads CASSLARTGYTEAFF. Written as DNA, the CDR3 is TGTGCCAGCAGCTTAGCCCGTACAGGGTACACTGAAGCTTTCTTT. Looking up the rest from reference TRBV7-8 and TRBJ1-1 gives the full variable domain: GAGVSQSPRYKVAKRGQDVALRCDPISGHVSLFWYQQALGQGPEFLTYFQNEAQLDKSGLPSDRFFAERPEGSVSTLKIQRTQQEDSAVYLCASSLARTGYTEAFFGQGTRLTVV.

The chain combines TRBV19 with TRBJ2-5; no clear D. The CDR3 runs 11 residues. Trimming cost V 4 bases and J 2 bases, with 2 bases left between them. From germline, CDR1 is LNHDA and CDR2 SQIVND (reference sequence). The CDR3 coding sequence is TGTGCCAGTAGTAGGCAAGAGACCCAGTACTTC. Amino acids: CASSRQETQYF.

The chain employs TRBV19 and TRBJ2-1, with 10 positions matching TRBD2. CDR1 and CDR2 (germline): LNHDA, SQIVND (reference sequence). CDR3 length: 16 amino acids. V lost 10 bases, J lost 7 bases, and 16 bases stayed unmatched. CDR3 nucleotide sequence: TGTGCCACCTTAGAAAGCGGGAGGGATCCTTTTAATGAGCAGTTCTTC. This codes for CATLESGRDPFNEQFF.

The chain employs TRBV30 and TRBJ1-2; D ambiguous. CDR3 size: 12 residues. V lost 3 bases and J 2 bases, leaving 7 bases between the germline ends. The V gene's germline CDR1 is GTSNPN and CDR2 SVGIG (reference sequence). CDR3 sequence: CAWRGTNYGYTF. In DNA, the CDR3 is TGTGCCTGGAGAGGCACCAACTATGGCTACACCTTC.

The chain links TRBV6-5 to TRBJ2-3; the D gene is possibly TRBD2 (5 bases). Between the trimmed V and J ends, which lost 6 bases and 3 bases, there was a span of 19 bases. CDR1 is MNHEY, CDR2 SVGAGI, per germline. The length of the CDR3 is 16 residues. DNA of the CDR3: TGTGCCAGCAGCTACCAAGCGGTTCTAAGAACAGATACGCAGTATTTT. Translation gives CASSYQAVLRTDTQYF.

The chain is built from TRBV7-2 and TRBJ2-3, with a weak D call TRBD2 (6 bases). V was shortened by 6 bases and J by 5 bases, with 21 bases between the two germline ends. There are 16 residues in the CDR3. CDR1 and CDR2 (germline): SGHTA, FQGNSA. CDR3 protein: CASRRRLSAGIDTQYF. CDR3 nucleotide sequence: TGTGCCAGCAGGAGGCGGTTATCGGCGGGGATAGATACGCAGTATTTT.

This chain joins TRBV5-8 and TRBJ2-6, with D unclear. CDR1 is SGHTS and CDR2 is YDEGEE in the germline V gene. Deletions cut 2 bases from V and 5 bases from J, with 11 bases between. The CDR3 loop spans 15 amino acids. The CDR3: CASSFYGRRANVLTF. CDR3 coding DNA: TGTGCCAGCAGCTTTTATGGGCGGCGGGCCAACGTCCTGACTTTC.

In DNA form, the CDR3 reads TGTGCCAGCAGCTTATCGGGGCCTGAAGCTTTCTTT. This encodes CASSLSGPEAFF. The chain uses TRBV7-9 and TRBJ1-1; tentative D call: TRBD1 (5 bases). This CDR3 has 12 amino acids. Trimming removed 2 bases at V and 6 bases at J, with 7 bases between. From germline, CDR1 is SEHNR and CDR2 FQNEAQ (reference sequence).

With regard to this clone: A read error may produce the germline difference seen at one junction end. This rearrangement joins TRBV6-6 to TRBJ2-7; 10 bases are shared with TRBD2. This CDR3 has 10 residues. In germline, CDR1 is MNHNY, CDR2 SVGAGI (reference sequence). The CDR3: CASFSGRIYF. The CDR3 coding sequence is TGTGCCAGCTTTAGCGGGAGGATATATTTC.

The chain couples TRBV9 to TRBJ2-3, with D uncertain. V lost 0 bases and J lost 6, with 14 bases in between. The CDR3 covers 15 residues. Germline CDR1 SGDLS, CDR2 YYNGEE. CDR3: CASSVGQGTVDTQYF. CDR3 coding DNA: TGTGCCAGCAGCGTAGGTCAAGGAACGGTGGATACGCAGTATTTT.

This clone appeared a few times. The chain combines TRBV6-5 with TRBJ1-2, with a possible D match to TRBD1 (5 bases). Germline loops: CDR1 MNHEY, CDR2 SVGAGI. The CDR3 extends over 13 amino acids. With 6 bases removed from V and 1 base from J, the gap between germline ends came to 9 bases. The CDR3 DNA sequence: TGTGCCAGCAGACCCGACAGTAACTATGGCTACACCTTC. It yields the protein CASRPDSNYGYTF.